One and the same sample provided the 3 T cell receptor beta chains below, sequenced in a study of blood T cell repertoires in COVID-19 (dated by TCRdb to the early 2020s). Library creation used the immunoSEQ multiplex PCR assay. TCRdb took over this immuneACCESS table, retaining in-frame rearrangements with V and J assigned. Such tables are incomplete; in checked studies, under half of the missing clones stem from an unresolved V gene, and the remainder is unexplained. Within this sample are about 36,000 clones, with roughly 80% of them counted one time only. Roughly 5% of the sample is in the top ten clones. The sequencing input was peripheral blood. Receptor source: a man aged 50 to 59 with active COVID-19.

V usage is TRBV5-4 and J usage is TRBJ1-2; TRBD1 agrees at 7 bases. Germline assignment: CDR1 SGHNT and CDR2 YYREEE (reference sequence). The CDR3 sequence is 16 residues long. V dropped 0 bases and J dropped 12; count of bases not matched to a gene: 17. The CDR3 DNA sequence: TGTGCCAGCAGCTTGGGTGGACCGGGACAGTCCCAGGGAAACACCTTC. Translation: CASSLGGPGQSQGNTF.

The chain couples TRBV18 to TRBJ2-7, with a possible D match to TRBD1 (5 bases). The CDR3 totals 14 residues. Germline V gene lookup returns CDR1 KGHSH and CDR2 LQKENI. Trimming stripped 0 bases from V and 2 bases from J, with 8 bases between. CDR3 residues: CASSPPAGPYEQYF. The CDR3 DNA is TGTGCCAGCTCACCACCGGCAGGGCCCTACGAGCAGTACTTC.

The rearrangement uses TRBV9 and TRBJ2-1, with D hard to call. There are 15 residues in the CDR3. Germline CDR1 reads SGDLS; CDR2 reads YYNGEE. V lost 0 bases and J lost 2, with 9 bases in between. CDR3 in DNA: TGTGCCAGCAGCGTAGTAGCCAGTCCCTACAATGAGCAGTTCTTC. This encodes CASSVVASPYNEQFF.